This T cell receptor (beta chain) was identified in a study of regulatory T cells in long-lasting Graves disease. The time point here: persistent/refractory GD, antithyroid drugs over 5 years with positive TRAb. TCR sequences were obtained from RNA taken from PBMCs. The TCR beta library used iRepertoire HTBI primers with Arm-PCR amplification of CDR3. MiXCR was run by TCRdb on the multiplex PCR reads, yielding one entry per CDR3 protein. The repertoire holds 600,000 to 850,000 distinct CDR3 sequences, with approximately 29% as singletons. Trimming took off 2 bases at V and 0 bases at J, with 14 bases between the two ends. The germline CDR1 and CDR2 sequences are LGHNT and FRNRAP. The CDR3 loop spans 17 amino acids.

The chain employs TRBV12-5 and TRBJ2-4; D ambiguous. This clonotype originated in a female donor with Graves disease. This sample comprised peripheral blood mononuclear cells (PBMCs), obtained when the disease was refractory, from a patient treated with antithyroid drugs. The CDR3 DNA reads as TGTGCTAGTGGTTTGTTCGTCGGTGTGGTAGCCAAAAACATTCAGTACTTC. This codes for CASGLFVGVVAKNIQYF.